The entry below gives a single T cell receptor (beta chain) sequence along with its context. This specimen belongs to a study of blood T cell repertoires in COVID-19. Residents of about two dozen US areas, aged 18 to 89 years, made up the participants. Authors' analysis steps: Nucleated cell counts were estimated from reference gene primer amplification. The assay was immunoSEQ multiplex PCR, and TCRdb's table has in-frame clones only and misses some. The V and J calls and clone size are taken from that table; D and trimming were inferred from the DNA. Of roughly 330,000 clones listed, 88% were seen once; the top ten hold around 4.6%. The CDR3 totals 17 residues.

The sequencing sample was made of PBMCs or T cells enriched from blood (not recorded which). This TCR came from a man aged 30 to 39 who had recovered from COVID-19. V usage is TRBV21-1 and J usage is TRBJ1-5; the D call in the table, TRBD1, was not verified against the DNA. TRBV21-1 is assigned pseudogene status. The CDR3 sequence: CASSKVGSRGLNQPQHF. The CDR3 DNA reads as TGTGCCAGCAGCAAAGTGGGGTCCAGGGGGCTCAATCAGCCCCAGCATTTT.